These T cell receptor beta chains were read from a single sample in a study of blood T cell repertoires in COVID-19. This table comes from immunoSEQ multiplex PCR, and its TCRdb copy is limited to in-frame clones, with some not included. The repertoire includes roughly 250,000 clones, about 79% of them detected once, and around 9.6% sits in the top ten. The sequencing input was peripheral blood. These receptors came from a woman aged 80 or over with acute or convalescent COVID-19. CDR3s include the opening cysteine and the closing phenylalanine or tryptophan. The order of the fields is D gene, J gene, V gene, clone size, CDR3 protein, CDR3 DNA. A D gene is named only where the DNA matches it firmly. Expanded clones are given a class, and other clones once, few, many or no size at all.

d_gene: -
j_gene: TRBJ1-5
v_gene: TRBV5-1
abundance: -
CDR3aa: CASSLEGKGNQPQHF
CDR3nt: TGCGCCAGCAGCTTAGAGGGTAAGGGCAATCAGCCCCAGCATTTT

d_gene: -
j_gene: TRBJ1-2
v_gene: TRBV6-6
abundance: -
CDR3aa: CASSPDRQNPNYGYTF
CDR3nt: TGTGCCAGCAGTCCCGACAGGCAAAACCCTAACTATGGCTACACCTTC

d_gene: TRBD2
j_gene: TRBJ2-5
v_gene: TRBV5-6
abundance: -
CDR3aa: CASSFGVAGKQETQYF
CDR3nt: TGTGCCAGCAGCTTCGGGGTAGCGGGGAAGCAAGAGACCCAGTACTTC

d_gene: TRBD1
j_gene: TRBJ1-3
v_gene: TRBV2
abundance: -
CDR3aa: CASSRDRSGNTIYF
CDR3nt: TGTGCCAGCAGCCGGGACAGATCTGGAAACACCATATATTTT

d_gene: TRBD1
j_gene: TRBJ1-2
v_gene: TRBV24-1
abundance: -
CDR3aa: CATSDRRGFPYGYTF
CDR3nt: TGTGCCACCAGTGACCGCAGGGGGTTTCCCTATGGCTACACCTTC

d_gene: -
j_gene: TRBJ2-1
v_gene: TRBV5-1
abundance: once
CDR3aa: CASSLRGGDNEQFF
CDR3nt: TGCGCCAGCAGCTTAAGGGGTGGAGACAATGAGCAGTTCTTC

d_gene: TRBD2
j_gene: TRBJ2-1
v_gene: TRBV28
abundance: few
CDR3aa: CASSLLRWGAGGNNEQFF
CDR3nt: TGTGCCAGCAGTTTATTACGGTGGGGAGCGGGGGGAAACAATGAGCAGTTCTTC

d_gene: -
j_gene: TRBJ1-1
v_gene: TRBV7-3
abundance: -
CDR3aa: CASSREGANTEAFF
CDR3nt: TGTGCCAGCAGCCGCGAAGGAGCGAACACTGAAGCTTTCTTT

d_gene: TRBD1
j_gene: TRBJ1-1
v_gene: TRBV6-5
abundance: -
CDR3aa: CASRRGQENTEAFF
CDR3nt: TGTGCCAGCAGAAGGGGACAGGAGAACACTGAAGCTTTCTTT

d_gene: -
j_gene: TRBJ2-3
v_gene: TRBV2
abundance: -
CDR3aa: CASQGKGTNTDTQYF
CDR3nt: TGTGCCAGCCAGGGGAAGGGAACAAACACAGATACGCAGTATTTT

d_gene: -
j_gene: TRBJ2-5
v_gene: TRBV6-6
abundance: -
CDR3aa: CASLRGPSETQYF
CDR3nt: TGTGCCAGCCTCCGAGGGCCCTCTGAGACCCAGTACTTC

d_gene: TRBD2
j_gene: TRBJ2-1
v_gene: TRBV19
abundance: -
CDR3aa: CASSMNGLAGAYNEQFF
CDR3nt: TGTGCCAGTAGTATGAACGGACTAGCGGGGGCTTACAATGAGCAGTTCTTC

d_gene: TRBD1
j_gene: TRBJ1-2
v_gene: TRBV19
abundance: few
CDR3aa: CASSGGTGWTGYTF
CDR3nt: TGTGCCAGTAGTGGTGGGACAGGATGGACTGGCTACACCTTC

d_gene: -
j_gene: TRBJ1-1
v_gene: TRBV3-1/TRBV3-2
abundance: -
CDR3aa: CASSHTGTNTEAFF
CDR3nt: TGTGCCAGCAGCCACACAGGAACCAACACTGAAGCTTTCTTT

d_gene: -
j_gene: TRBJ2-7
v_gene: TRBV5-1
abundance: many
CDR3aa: CASSLSSYRAIYEQYF
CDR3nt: TGCGCCAGCAGCTTGTCCTCTTACAGGGCAATCTACGAGCAGTACTTC

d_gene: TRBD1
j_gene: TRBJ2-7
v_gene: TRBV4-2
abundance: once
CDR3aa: CASSQTGTGGNEQYF
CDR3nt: TGTGCCAGCAGCCAAACCGGGACAGGGGGTAACGAGCAGTACTTC

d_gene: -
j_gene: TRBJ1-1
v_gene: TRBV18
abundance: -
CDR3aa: CASSPLREAFF
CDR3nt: TGTGCCAGCTCACCCCTTCGTGAAGCTTTCTTT

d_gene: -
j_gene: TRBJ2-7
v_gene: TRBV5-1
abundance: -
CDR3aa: CASSTAGEGEQYF
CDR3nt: TGCGCCAGCAGCACGGCAGGGGAGGGCGAGCAGTACTTC

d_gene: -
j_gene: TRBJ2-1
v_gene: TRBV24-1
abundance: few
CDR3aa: CATSGYNEQFF
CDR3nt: TGTGCCACCTCCGGGTACAATGAGCAGTTCTTC

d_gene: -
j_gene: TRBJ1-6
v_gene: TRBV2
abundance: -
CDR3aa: CASSEVGSMYNSPLHF
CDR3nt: TGTGCCAGCAGTGAAGTAGGGAGTATGTATAATTCACCCCTCCACTTT

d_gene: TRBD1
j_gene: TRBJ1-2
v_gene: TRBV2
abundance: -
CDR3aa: CASRVGTGEYYGYTF
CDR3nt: TGTGCCAGCAGGGTTGGGACAGGAGAATACTATGGCTACACCTTC

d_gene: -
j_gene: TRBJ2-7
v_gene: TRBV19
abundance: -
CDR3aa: CASSIVGTRKPYEQYF
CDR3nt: TGTGCCAGTAGTATAGTAGGGACACGGAAGCCCTACGAGCAGTACTTC

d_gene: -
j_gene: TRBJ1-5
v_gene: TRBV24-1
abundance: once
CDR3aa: CATAETASNQPQHF
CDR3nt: TGTGCCACCGCTGAGACAGCGTCCAATCAGCCCCAGCATTTT

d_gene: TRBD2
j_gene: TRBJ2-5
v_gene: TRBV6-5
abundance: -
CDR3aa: CACRAAGGPETQYF
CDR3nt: TGTGCCTGTAGGGCGGCGGGGGGGCCGGAGACCCAGTACTTC

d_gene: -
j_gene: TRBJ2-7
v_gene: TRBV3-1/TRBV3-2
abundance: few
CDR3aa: CASSQGSGSTYEQYF
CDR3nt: TGTGCCAGCAGCCAAGGGTCAGGTTCGACCTACGAGCAGTACTTC

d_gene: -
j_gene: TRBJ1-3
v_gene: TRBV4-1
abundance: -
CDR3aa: CASSQEWGGNTIYF
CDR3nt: TGCGCCAGCAGCCAAGAGTGGGGCGGAAACACCATATATTTT

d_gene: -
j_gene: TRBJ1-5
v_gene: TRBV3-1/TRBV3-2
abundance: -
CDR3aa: CASSPHAGSGQPQHF
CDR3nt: TGTGCCAGCAGCCCTCATGCGGGGTCGGGACAGCCCCAGCATTTT

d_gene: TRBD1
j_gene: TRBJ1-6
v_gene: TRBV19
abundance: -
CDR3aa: CASSPTGVGNSPLHF
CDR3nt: TGTGCCAGTAGTCCAACAGGGGTAGGAAATTCACCCCTCCACTTT

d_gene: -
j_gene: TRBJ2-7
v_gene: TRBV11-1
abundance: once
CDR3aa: CASSFSSYEQYF
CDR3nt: TGTGCCAGCAGCTTTTCCAGCTACGAGCAGTACTTC

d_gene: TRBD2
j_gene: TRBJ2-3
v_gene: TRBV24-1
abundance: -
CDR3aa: CATRAGASTDTQYF
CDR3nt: TGTGCCACCAGAGCGGGGGCCAGCACAGATACGCAGTATTTT

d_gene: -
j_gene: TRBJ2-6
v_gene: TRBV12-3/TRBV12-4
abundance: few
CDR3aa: CAVTGANVLTF
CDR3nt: TGTGCCGTTACAGGGGCCAACGTCCTGACTTTC

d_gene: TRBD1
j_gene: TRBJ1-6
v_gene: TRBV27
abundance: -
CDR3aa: CASSSGQGRGSPLHF
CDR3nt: TGTGCCAGCAGTTCCGGACAGGGAAGAGGTTCACCCCTCCACTTT

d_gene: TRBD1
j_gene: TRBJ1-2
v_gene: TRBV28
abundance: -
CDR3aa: CASSPGDRVLSGYTF
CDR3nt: TGTGCCAGCAGTCCCGGCGACAGGGTCCTAAGCGGCTACACCTTC

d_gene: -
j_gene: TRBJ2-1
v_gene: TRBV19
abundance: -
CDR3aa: CASSIDGAALSNEQFF
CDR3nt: TGTGCCAGTAGTATTGATGGGGCAGCTCTATCTAATGAGCAGTTCTTC

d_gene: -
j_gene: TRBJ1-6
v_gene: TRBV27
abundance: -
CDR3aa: CASSPRTAGNSPLHF
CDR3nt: TGTGCCAGCAGTCCCCGGACGGCGGGGAATTCACCCCTCCACTTT

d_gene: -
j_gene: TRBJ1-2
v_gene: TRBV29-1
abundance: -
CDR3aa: CSVEPTGARGGYTF
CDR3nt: TGCAGCGTTGAACCGACAGGCGCCCGAGGTGGCTACACCTTC

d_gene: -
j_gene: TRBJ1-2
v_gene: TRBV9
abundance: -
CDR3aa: CASSYGGAITSNGYTF
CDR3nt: TGTGCCAGCAGTTATGGGGGGGCCATCACTTCAAATGGCTACACCTTC

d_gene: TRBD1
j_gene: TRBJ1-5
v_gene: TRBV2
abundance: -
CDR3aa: CASSQALDRENQPQHF
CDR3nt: TGTGCCAGCAGCCAGGCACTCGACAGGGAGAATCAGCCCCAGCATTTT

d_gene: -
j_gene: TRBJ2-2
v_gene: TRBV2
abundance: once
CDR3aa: CASSSASGEVNTGELFF
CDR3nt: TGTGCCAGCAGCTCCGCTTCTGGGGAGGTAAACACCGGGGAGCTGTTTTTT

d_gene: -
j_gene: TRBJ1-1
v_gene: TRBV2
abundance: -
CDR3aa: CACTENTEAFF
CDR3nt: TGTGCCTGTACAGAGAACACTGAAGCTTTCTTT

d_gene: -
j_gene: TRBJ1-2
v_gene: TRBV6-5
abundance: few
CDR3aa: CASSYQDRNYGYTF
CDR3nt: TGTGCCAGCAGTTACCAGGACAGAAACTATGGCTACACCTTC

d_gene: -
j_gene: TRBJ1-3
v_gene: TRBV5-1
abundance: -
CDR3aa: CASSLLPGGGNTIYF
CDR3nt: TGCGCCAGCAGCTTACTGCCGGGGGGCGGAAACACCATATATTTT

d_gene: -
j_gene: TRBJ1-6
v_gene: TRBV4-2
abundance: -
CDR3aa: CASSQTSGWNSPLHF
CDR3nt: TGTGCCAGCAGCCAAACTTCAGGGTGGAATTCACCCCTCCACTTT

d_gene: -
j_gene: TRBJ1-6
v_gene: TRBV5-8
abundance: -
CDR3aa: CASSPPGVNAGNSPLHF
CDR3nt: TGTGCCAGCAGCCCCCCGGGAGTTAACGCGGGAAATTCACCCCTCCACTTT

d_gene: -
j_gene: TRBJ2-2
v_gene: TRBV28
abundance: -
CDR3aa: CASKVGGNTGELFF
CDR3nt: TGTGCCAGCAAGGTGGGGGGAAACACCGGGGAGCTGTTTTTT

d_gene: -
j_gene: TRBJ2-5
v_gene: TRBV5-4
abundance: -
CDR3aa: CASSSPPAGQETQYF
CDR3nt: TGTGCCAGCAGCTCTCCCCCGGCGGGGCAAGAGACCCAGTACTTC

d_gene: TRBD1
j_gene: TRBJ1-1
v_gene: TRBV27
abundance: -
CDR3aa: CASSRQGRTEAFF
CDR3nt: TGTGCCAGCAGTAGACAGGGCCGAACTGAAGCTTTCTTT

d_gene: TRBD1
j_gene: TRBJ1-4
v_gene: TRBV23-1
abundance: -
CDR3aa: CAARSGTGEFRFEKLFF
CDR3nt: TGCGCCGCCCGATCCGGGACAGGGGAGTTTCGGTTTGAAAAACTGTTTTTT

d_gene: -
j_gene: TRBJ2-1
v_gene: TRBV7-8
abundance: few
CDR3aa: CASSLAVRNEQFF
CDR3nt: TGTGCCAGCAGCTTAGCTGTGCGCAATGAGCAGTTCTTC

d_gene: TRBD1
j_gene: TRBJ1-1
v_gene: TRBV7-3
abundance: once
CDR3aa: CASSSRPGQGLSNTEAFF
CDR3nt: TGTGCCAGCAGTTCGCGGCCGGGACAGGGACTCTCGAACACTGAAGCTTTCTTT

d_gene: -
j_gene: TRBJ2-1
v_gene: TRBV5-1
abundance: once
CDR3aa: CASSLVAGRKSSYNEQFF
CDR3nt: TGCGCCAGCAGCTTGGTGGCGGGGAGGAAAAGCTCCTACAATGAGCAGTTCTTC

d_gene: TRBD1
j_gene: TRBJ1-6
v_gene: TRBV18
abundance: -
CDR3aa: CASSGKGAANSPLHF
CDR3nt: TGTGCCAGCTCAGGCAAGGGGGCGGCGAATTCACCCCTCCACTTT

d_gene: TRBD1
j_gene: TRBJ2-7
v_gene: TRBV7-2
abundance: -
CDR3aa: CASSLAGQWDAYEQYF
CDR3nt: TGTGCCAGCAGCTTAGCGGGACAGTGGGACGCCTACGAGCAGTACTTC

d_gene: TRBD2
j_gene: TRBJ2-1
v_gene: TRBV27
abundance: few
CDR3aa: CASRSGEFMNEQFF
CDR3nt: TGTGCCAGCAGGAGCGGGGAGTTTATGAATGAGCAGTTCTTC

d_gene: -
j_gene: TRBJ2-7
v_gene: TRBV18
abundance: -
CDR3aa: CASSPSDYEQYF
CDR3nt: TGTGCCAGCTCACCGAGCGATTACGAGCAGTACTTC

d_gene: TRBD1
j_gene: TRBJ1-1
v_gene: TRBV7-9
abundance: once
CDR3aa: CASSPEDRIAFF
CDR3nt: TGTGCCAGCAGCCCAGAGGACAGGATAGCTTTCTTT

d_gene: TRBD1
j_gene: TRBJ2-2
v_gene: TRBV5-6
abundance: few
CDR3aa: CASRSRQGVITGELFF
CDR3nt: TGTGCCAGCAGGTCCAGACAGGGGGTTATCACCGGGGAGCTGTTTTTT

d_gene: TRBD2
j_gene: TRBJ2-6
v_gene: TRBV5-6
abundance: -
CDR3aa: CASSFRVGRFGANVLTF
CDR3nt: TGTGCCAGCAGCTTCCGGGTCGGGAGGTTCGGGGCCAACGTCCTGACTTTC

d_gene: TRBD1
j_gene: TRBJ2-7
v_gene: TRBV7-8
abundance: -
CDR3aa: CASSYRRGTGITYEQYF
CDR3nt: TGTGCCAGCAGCTACCGGAGGGGGACAGGGATAACCTACGAGCAGTACTTC